Listed here are 21 T cell receptor beta chains from one sample, sequenced in a study of cytomegalovirus exposure and HLA in healthy donors. The PCR contained 60 Vbeta and 13 Jbeta primers. Using immunoSEQ multiplex PCR, the repertoire was profiled, and TCRdb retains in-frame clones only, with some absent. The sample holds about 150,000 clones; approximately 80% are singletons and the top ten take about 4%. Sequenced: PBMCs. The receptor source for this set is a male donor in good health and CMV-seronegative.

The table lists this clone with a few counts. The chain recombines TRBV5-1 with TRBJ2-1; 8 bases are a match to TRBD2. The germline gives CDR1 SGHRS, CDR2 YFSETQ. This CDR3 comprises 15 residues. Unmatched junction bases numbered 4, after V lost 0 bases and J lost 5 bases. CDR3 coding DNA: TGCGCCAGCAGCTTGGAGACTAGCGAAAACAATGAGCAGTTCTTC. Its protein product is CASSLETSENNEQFF.

This sequence joins TRBV7-2 and TRBJ2-1; 11 nucleotides agree with TRBD2. This CDR3 is 17 amino acids long. The V segment lost 5 bases and the J segment 4 bases; nucleotides outside the gene matches: 10. Germline CDR1 and CDR2: SGHTA and FQGNSA. This chain's CDR3 is CASSPPGASGGYNEQFF. CDR3 nucleotide sequence: TGTGCCAGCAGCCCACCGGGGGCTAGCGGGGGGTACAATGAGCAGTTCTTC.

The V gene is TRBV5-1, the J gene TRBJ2-1, with 12 positions matching TRBD1. The trim removed 4 bases at V and 3 bases at J, leaving 14 bases unmatched. Germline V gene lookup returns CDR1 SGHRS and CDR2 YFSETQ. The length of the CDR3 is 19 residues. Written as DNA, the CDR3 is TGCGCCAGCAGCCCTACCAACTCCGGGACAGGGGGCTTCTACAATGAGCAGTTCTTC. This gives the protein CASSPTNSGTGGFYNEQFF. The variable domain in full, completed from reference TRBV5-1 and TRBJ2-1, reads KAGVTQTPRYLIKTRGQQVTLSCSPISGHRSVSWYQQTPGQGLQFLFEYFSETQRNKGNFPGRFSGRQFSNSRSEMNVSTLELGDSALYLCASSPTNSGTGGFYNEQFFGPGTRLTVL.

In this sample, this clone turned up a few times. V and J are TRBV7-8 and TRBJ1-5, with TRBD1 matching 8 bases. The CDR3 runs 15 residues. Per germline, CDR1 SGHVS and CDR2 FQNEAQ. V was clipped by 4 bases and J by 3 bases; unmatched bases: 5. DNA for the CDR3: TGTGCCAGCAGCTCGAGGGACAGGAACAATCAGCCCCAGCATTTT. Its translation is CASSSRDRNNQPQHF.

The rearrangement joins TRBV11-2 to TRBJ2-1, with 9 bases identical to TRBD1. V gave up 1 base and J gave up 3 bases; unmatched junction bases: 7. This CDR3 spans 17 amino acids. Germline CDR1 is SGHAT and CDR2 is FQNNGV. The CDR3 nucleotides are TGTGCCAGCAGCTTAGCCCGGGTGGGACAGGGCTACAATGAGCAGTTCTTC. This gives the protein CASSLARVGQGYNEQFF.

The chain joins TRBV6-6 to TRBJ2-7; D perhaps matches TRBD1 (7 bases). The ends were cut back, 6 bases at V and 5 bases at J, with 17 bases in the middle. CDR3 length equals 14 residues. CDR1 is MNHNY, CDR2 SVGAGI, per germline (reference sequence). Here the CDR3 reads CASRYDRDFNEQYF. CDR3 nucleotide sequence: TGTGCCAGCAGATACGACAGGGACTTCAACGAGCAGTACTTC.

The J gene is TRBJ2-2, the V gene TRBV2; D uncertain. Trimming took off 8 bases at V and 3 bases at J, with 16 bases between the two ends. The germline V gene has CDR1 SNHLY and CDR2 FYNNEI. This CDR3 is 15 amino acids long. The CDR3 loop reads CASARLAADTGELFF. The CDR3 DNA is TGTGCCAGCGCCAGACTGGCCGCGGACACCGGGGAGCTGTTTTTT.

The V call is TRBV7-9, the J call TRBJ1-6; perhaps TRBD1 as D (6 bases). V was cut by 4 bases and J by 7 bases, with 14 bases left in between. Germline V gene sequence: CDR1 SEHNR, CDR2 FQNEAQ (reference sequence). This CDR3 spans 15 amino acids. The CDR3 DNA reads TGTGCCAGCAGCTCGGACAGCCGACAAAATTCACCCCTCCACTTT. Translated: CASSSDSRQNSPLHF.

The chain combines TRBV7-8 with TRBJ2-7; unclear D gene. This CDR3 comprises 14 residues. V gave up 4 bases and J gave up 2 bases, with 12 bases separating them. CDR1 SGHVS and CDR2 FQNEAQ come from the germline V gene. Written as DNA, the CDR3 is TGTGCCAGCAGCTCCGACAAAAAAACCTACGAGCAGTACTTC. As protein: CASSSDKKTYEQYF.

This clone was seen a handful of times. The V gene is TRBV7-3, the J gene TRBJ2-1; 8 bases align to TRBD2. CDR1 and CDR2 (germline): SGHTA, FQGTGA. CDR3 size: 15 residues. V dropped 4 bases and J dropped 5; count of bases not matched to a gene: 7. CDR3 sequence: CASSSLAGGNNEQFF. The CDR3 DNA sequence: TGTGCCAGCAGCTCCTTGGCGGGGGGTAACAATGAGCAGTTCTTC.

The gene calls are TRBV2 and TRBJ2-1; D unclear. The germline V gene encodes CDR1 SNHLY and CDR2 FYNNEI. The V and J ends lost 7 bases and 2 bases respectively, with 9 bases between them. The CDR3 sequence is 13 residues long. The CDR3 region is CASTFLTYNEQFF. The DNA of the CDR3 is TGTGCCAGCACTTTTCTAACCTACAATGAGCAGTTCTTC.

The J gene is TRBJ2-7, the V gene TRBV4-3, with D perhaps matching TRBD2 (6 bases). Germline loops: CDR1 LGHNA, CDR2 YSLEER. This CDR3 spans 16 amino acids. The V end was cut by 0 bases, the J end by 1 base, with 13 bases between. CDR3: CASSQEIAVYSYEQYF. The CDR3 DNA sequence: TGCGCCAGCAGCCAAGAAATAGCGGTTTATTCCTACGAGCAGTACTTC.

The gene calls are TRBV5-1 and TRBJ1-2, with 8 positions matching TRBD1. Unmatched junction bases numbered 4, after V lost 3 bases and J lost 3 bases. The CDR3 contains 14 residues. Germline CDR1 reads SGHRS; CDR2 reads YFSETQ. For the CDR3, the DNA is TGCGCCAGCAGCTCGGTACAGGGGGACTATGGCTACACCTTC. This gives the protein CASSSVQGDYGYTF.

The chain links TRBV11-2 to TRBJ1-1; D is ambiguous. V lost 1 base and J 9 bases, leaving 15 bases between the germline ends. CDR1 is SGHAT, CDR2 FQNNGV, per germline. The CDR3 runs to 14 residues. The chain's CDR3 is CASSLGEGIGQAFF. The CDR3 DNA follows: TGTGCCAGCAGCTTAGGGGAGGGTATAGGTCAAGCTTTCTTT.

Concerning this clone itself: This sample also contains other DNA sequences that code for the same CDR3. The V and J genes are TRBV6-5 and TRBJ1-2; D possibly corresponds to TRBD1 (6 bases). CDR3 size: 15 residues. V was cut by 0 bases and J by 2 bases, with 10 bases left in between. CDR1 is MNHEY, CDR2 SVGAGI, per germline. CDR3: CASSYSGGANYGYTF. DNA for the CDR3: TGTGCCAGCAGTTACTCTGGGGGCGCGAACTATGGCTACACCTTC.

J is TRBJ2-6 and V is TRBV27; 7 bases line up with TRBD1. V was clipped by 5 bases and J by 0 bases; unmatched bases: 10. CDR1 is MNHEY and CDR2 is SMNVEV in the germline V gene (reference sequence). The CDR3 extends over 18 amino acids. CDR3 region: CASSNNRGLYSGANVLTF. In nucleotides, the CDR3 is TGTGCCAGCAGTAACAACAGGGGTCTCTACTCTGGGGCCAACGTCCTGACTTTC.

The chain uses TRBV29-1 and TRBJ2-3, with D unresolved. The CDR3 runs 12 residues. Trimming stripped 6 bases from V and 0 bases from J, with 7 bases between. Germline CDR1 is SQVTM and CDR2 is ANQGSEA. The CDR3 region has the DNA TGCAGCGTGAGATGGAGCACAGATACGCAGTATTTT. This codes for CSVRWSTDTQYF.

The chain is built from TRBV18 and TRBJ2-2; D remains unclear. CDR3 size: 12 residues. The V gene lost 4 bases and the J gene lost 3 bases, with 3 bases spanning the gap. Looked up from germline, CDR1 is KGHSH and CDR2 is LQKENI. CDR3 DNA sequence: TGTGCCAGCTCACTCTACACCGGGGAGCTGTTTTTT. Translating gives CASSLYTGELFF.

The chain employs TRBV7-9 and TRBJ1-2; D gene ambiguous. Looked up from germline, CDR1 is SEHNR and CDR2 is FQNEAQ (reference sequence). V lost 2 bases and J 0 bases, leaving 16 bases between the germline ends. The CDR3 length is 17 residues. This CDR3 is CASSLPPDAGSNYGYTF. The CDR3 coding sequence is TGTGCCAGCAGCTTACCCCCGGATGCGGGGTCTAACTATGGCTACACCTTC.

The gene calls are TRBV19 and TRBJ2-7, with no clear D. Trimming left V 3 bases short and J 3 bases short, with 9 bases between. Germline lookup yields CDR1 LNHDA and CDR2 SQIVND (reference sequence). This CDR3 contains 13 residues. The DNA for the CDR3 is TGTGCCAGTAGTATTGGAGCATTCTACGAGCAGTACTTC. It is translated as CASSIGAFYEQYF.

This clone was counted a few times. The chain recombines TRBV5-5 with TRBJ1-6, with TRBD1 as a possible D gene (6 bases). The CDR3 is made up of 15 amino acids. Germline CDR1 is SGHKS and CDR2 is YYEKEE (reference sequence). V lost 4 bases, J lost 6 bases, and 14 bases lay in between. CDR3 loop: CASSLGHRVNSPLHF. The CDR3 DNA reads as TGTGCCAGCAGCCTAGGGCACAGGGTTAATTCACCCCTCCACTTT.